This TCR beta chain was obtained from a study of cytomegalovirus exposure and HLA in healthy donors. The study, taken as a whole, reports: Reportedly, diagnosis of cytomegalovirus status by the classifier showed high specificity and sensitivity. Beyond CMV serostatus, there was no information to go on about immune exposure. Associated with HLA alleles at 0.05 false discovery rate in a later analysis were 17,000 or so TCR beta sequences.

Use of 60 Vbeta and 13 Jbeta primers characterized the PCR. TCRdb's table, derived via immunoSEQ multiplex PCR, lists solely in-frame clones and lacks some. The sample consists of under 150,000 clones, around four fifths of them appearing once. The germline V and J ends were trimmed by 6 bases and 0 bases, with 9 bases remaining between them. The CDR3 sequence is 14 residues long. Germline loops: CDR1 LNHDA, CDR2 SQIVND (reference sequence). As for this clone: The antigen is undetermined.

This TCR derives from a boy between 5 and 17 years old in good health and CMV-seronegative. The chain is built from TRBV19 and TRBJ1-5, with TRBD1 as a possible D gene (6 bases). Material: PBMCs. The DNA of the CDR3 is TGTGCCAGTAGCGTGGACAGTAGCAATCAGCCCCAGCATTTT. Translation: CASSVDSSNQPQHF. The variable domain in full, completed from reference TRBV19 and TRBJ1-5, reads DGGITQSPKYLFRKEGQNVTLSCEQNLNHDAMYWYRQDPGQGLRLIYYSQIVNDFQKGDIAEGYSVSREKKESFPLTVTSAQKNPTAFYLCASSVDSSNQPQHFGDGTRLSIL.